The subject of this entry is one T cell receptor (beta chain). What it binds is not known. RNA transcripts were the template for amplifying TCR beta CDR3 regions. First-round RT-PCR of the TCR CDR3 relied on the HTBI primer set. TCRdb redid the calling of the multiplex PCR reads with MiXCR, one entry per CDR3 protein. The table has hundreds of thousands of distinct CDR3 sequences, roughly 15% seen once. These data belong to a study of T cells in Graves' hyperthyroidism and ophthalmopathy. Looking at the study overall: Peripheral blood was secured at the point of initial diagnosis, before any treatment. Overall study results and limits: With a median lead of about 6.9 months before onset, the model predicted ophthalmopathy.

J gave up 5 bases and V 5 bases, and 7 bases lay outside the gene matches. The germline V gene has CDR1 DFQATT and CDR2 SNEGSKA (reference sequence). This CDR3 has 14 amino acids. The gene calls are TRBV20-1 and TRBJ1-1; 11 bases align to TRBD1. The source is a woman aged 40 to 49 with Graves' ophthalmopathy. Sequences were obtained from blood. In DNA form, the CDR3 reads TGCAGTGCTGGAGGGACAGGGGGGGGGACTGAAGCTTTCTTT. Translated: CSAGGTGGGTEAFF.